The 7 T cell receptor beta chains in this list originate from one sample, sequenced in a study of identical twins (dated by TCRdb to about 2016). Libraries came from 5' RACE. TCRdb names Illumina HiSeq 2000 as the instrument used. TCRdb cleaned the public reads at Q25 with fastp, built clones with MiXCR and kept in-frame beta chains. Each CDR3 protein appears once, grouped with its most common genes and DNA. The sample data list about 450,000 distinct CDR3 sequences, and less than 20% of these were observed just once. Less than 15% of the sample comes from the top ten. Source material: naive T cells sorted from blood. This specimen's cell subset or site label, interpreted: cells isolated with a human naive T-cell isolation kit. These receptors all stem from a man aged 45 to 65 in good health.

In its sample, this clonotype was seen many times. The genes are TRBV6-2 or TRBV6-3 and TRBJ2-7, with 9 nucleotides matching TRBD1. J gave up 6 bases and V 10 bases, and 13 bases lay outside the gene matches. The germline gives CDR1 MNHEY, CDR2 SVGEGT. The CDR3 is made up of 14 amino acids. CDR3 in amino acids: CATKETPGQGEQYF. In nucleotides, the CDR3 is TGTGCCACTAAGGAGACTCCGGGACAGGGCGAGCAGTACTTC.

Many counts were recorded for this clonotype. This chain's CDR3 is CASSWGGRSSETQYF. DNA for the CDR3: TGTGCCAGCAGCTGGGGGGGGAGGAGCTCAGAGACCCAGTACTTC. This rearrangement joins TRBV7-2 to TRBJ2-5; 7 bases agree with TRBD2. The CDR3 extends over 15 amino acids. The germline V gene encodes CDR1 SGHTA and CDR2 FQGNSA. V was clipped by 4 bases and J by 4 bases; unmatched bases: 9.

This clonotype has a handful of counts. The genes are TRBV4-3 and TRBJ1-5; unclear D gene. The germline V and J ends were trimmed by 1 base and 0 bases, with 4 bases remaining between them. The CDR3 sequence is 14 residues long. Germline V gene lookup returns CDR1 LGHNA and CDR2 YSLEER. CDR3 DNA sequence: TGCGCCAGCAGCCAAGGGCTTAGCAATCAGCCCCAGCATTTT. This gives the protein CASSQGLSNQPQHF.

This clonotype has more than one count but fewer than ten. V usage is TRBV20-1 and J usage is TRBJ1-5, with TRBD1 matching over 7 bases. The CDR3 totals 15 residues. CDR1 is DFQATT and CDR2 is SNEGSKA in the germline V gene (reference sequence). The V segment lost 4 bases and the J segment 3 bases; nucleotides outside the gene matches: 9. The CDR3 here is CSANRGQGYNQPQHF. The CDR3 DNA follows: TGCAGTGCTAATAGGGGGCAGGGATACAATCAGCCCCAGCATTTT.

This rearrangement joins TRBV24-1 to TRBJ1-5; 7 bases fit TRBD1. The CDR3 runs to 14 residues. Germline values: CDR1 KGHDR, CDR2 SFDVKD. Trimming at V came to 9 bases and at J to 6 bases, leaving 10 bases not matched to a gene. The CDR3 is CATQDRARSQPQHF. The CDR3 DNA reads TGTGCCACCCAAGACAGGGCAAGGTCTCAGCCCCAGCATTTT.

V usage is TRBV20-1 and J usage is TRBJ2-1, with TRBD2 matching 11 bases. CDR1 is DFQATT and CDR2 is SNEGSKA in the germline V gene (reference sequence). The CDR3 runs 16 residues. V lost 3 bases, J lost 0 bases, and 4 bases stayed unmatched. DNA for the CDR3: TGCAGTGCTAGGACTAGCGGGACGAGCTCCTACAATGAGCAGTTCTTC. Amino acids: CSARTSGTSSYNEQFF.

The chain carries TRBV6-1 and TRBJ1-2; D not resolved. V lost 2 bases and J lost 3, with 10 bases in between. Per germline, CDR1 MNHNS and CDR2 SASEGT. The CDR3 spans 14 residues. Here the CDR3 DNA reads TGTGCCAGCAGTGAATTTCACCGTGACTATGGCTACACCTTC. Protein sequence: CASSEFHRDYGYTF.